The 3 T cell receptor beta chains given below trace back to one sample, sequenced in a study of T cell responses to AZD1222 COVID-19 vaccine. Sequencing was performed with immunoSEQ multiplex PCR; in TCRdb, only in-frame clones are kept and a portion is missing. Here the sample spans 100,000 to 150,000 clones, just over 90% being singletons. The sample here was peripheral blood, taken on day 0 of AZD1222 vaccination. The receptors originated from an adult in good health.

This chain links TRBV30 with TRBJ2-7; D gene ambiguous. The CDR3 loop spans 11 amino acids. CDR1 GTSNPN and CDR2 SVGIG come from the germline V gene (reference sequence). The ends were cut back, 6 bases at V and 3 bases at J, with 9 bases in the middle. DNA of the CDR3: TGTGCCTGCGAGAAGATCTACGAGCAGTACTTC. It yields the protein CACEKIYEQYF.

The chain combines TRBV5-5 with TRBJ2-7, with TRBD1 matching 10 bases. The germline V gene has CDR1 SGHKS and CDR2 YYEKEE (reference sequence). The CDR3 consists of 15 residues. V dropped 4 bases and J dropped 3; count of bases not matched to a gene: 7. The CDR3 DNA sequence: TGTGCCAGCAGCCCTACCGGGACAGGGGTCTACGAGCAGTACTTC. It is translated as CASSPTGTGVYEQYF.

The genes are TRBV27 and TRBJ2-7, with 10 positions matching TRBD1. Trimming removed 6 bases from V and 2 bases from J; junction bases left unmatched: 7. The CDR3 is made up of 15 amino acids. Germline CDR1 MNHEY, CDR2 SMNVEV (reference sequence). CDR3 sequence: CASSPTGTGAYEQYF. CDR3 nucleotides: TGTGCCAGCAGCCCAACCGGGACAGGGGCCTACGAGCAGTACTTC.